This TCR beta chain was recorded in a study of T cells in localized non-small cell lung cancer. Sequencing was performed with immunoSEQ multiplex PCR; in TCRdb, only in-frame clones are kept and a portion is missing. The data show 1,200 to 1,500 clones, 20% to 25% seen once. By its share, this clone is large. The antigen remains unidentified. According to the study, adjacent lung free of atypia was obtained at least 2 cm from the tumor margin. Trimming left V 5 bases short and J 8 bases short, with 12 bases between. The germline CDR1 and CDR2 sequences are MNHGY and SAAAGT. This CDR3 has 13 amino acids. Study-level findings and limits: Those with higher blood T cell density had longer overall survival. Median detection of top 100 tumor clones in adjacent lung was 57 clones. Highest T cell clonality was seen in uninvolved adjacent lung, surpassing that measured in tumor.

The rearrangement uses TRBV6-8 and TRBJ1-4; D gene uncertain. Sequenced here: normal lung tissue next to the tumor, sampled before any cancer treatment. This TCR derives from a woman aged 35 to 69 with stage I lung adenocarcinoma. The CDR3 loop reads CASSVVSDEKLFF. The CDR3 DNA reads as TGTGCCAGCAGTGTAGTCTCGGACGAAAAACTGTTTTTT.